This T cell receptor beta chain appears in the sequencing data of a study of T cell repertoires in cytomegalovirus infection. Study at large: The authors used CMV epitopes that were HLA-C-restricted (recently identified) and HLA-B-restricted (well studied). Public signatures in TCR beta pointed to CMV infection and matching HLA type.

Germline loops: CDR1 SGDLS, CDR2 YYNGEE. The CDR3 has 16 amino acids. V was pared by 0 bases and J by 0 bases, with 2 bases of the junction left unmatched. TCRdb re-called the reads through MiXCR, storing one row per CDR3 protein. The data hold 680,000 or so distinct CDR3 sequences, with roughly a third observed a single time. Findings of the study overall: There were HLA-C-restricted CMV-specific TCR beta clonotypes dominating the ex vivo response. There were carriers of CMV plus the relevant HLA, and cumulative public TCR beta family frequency identified them.

Regarding this clonotype: Its antigen is as yet unknown.

The chain uses TRBV9 and TRBJ2-2; 7 nucleotides match TRBD2. This specimen consisted of cultured PBMCs, obtained from culture after CMV antigen stimulation. The sequence derives from a human donor in good health (CMV status not recorded). Some clones in this sample may be carry-over from other donors' samples. The CDR3 reads CASSVASGTNTGELFF. For the CDR3, the DNA is TGTGCCAGCAGCGTAGCCAGCGGGACGAACACCGGGGAGCTGTTTTTT.